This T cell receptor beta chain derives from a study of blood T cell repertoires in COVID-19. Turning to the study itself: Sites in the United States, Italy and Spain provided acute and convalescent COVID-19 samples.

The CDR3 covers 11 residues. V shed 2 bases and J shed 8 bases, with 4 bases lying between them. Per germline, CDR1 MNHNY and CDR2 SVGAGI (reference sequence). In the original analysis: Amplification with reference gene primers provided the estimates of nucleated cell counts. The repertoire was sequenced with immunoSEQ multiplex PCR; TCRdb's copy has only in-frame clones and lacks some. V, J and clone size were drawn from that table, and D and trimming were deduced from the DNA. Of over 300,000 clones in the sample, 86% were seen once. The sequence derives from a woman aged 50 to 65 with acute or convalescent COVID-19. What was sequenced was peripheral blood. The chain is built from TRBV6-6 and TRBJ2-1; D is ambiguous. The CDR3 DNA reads TGTGCCAGCAGTTACCGGTATGAGCAGTTCTTC. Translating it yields CASSYRYEQFF.